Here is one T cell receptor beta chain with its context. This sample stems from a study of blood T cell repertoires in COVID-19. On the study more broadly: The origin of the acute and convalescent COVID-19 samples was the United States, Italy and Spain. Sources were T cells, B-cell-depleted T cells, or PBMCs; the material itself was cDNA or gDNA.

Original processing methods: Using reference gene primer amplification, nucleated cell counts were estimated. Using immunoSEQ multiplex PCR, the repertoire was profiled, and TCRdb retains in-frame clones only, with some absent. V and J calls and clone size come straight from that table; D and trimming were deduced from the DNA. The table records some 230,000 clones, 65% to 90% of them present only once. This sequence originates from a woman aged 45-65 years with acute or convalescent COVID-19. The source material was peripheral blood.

The CDR3 DNA follows: TGTGCCAGCAGCTTCCTGGGACTAGCGTCCTACAATGAGCAGTTCTTC. This sequence encodes CASSFLGLASYNEQFF. The chain employs TRBV7-9 and TRBJ2-1, with TRBD2 identical over 10 bases. V was clipped by 3 bases and J by 1 base; unmatched bases: 3. This CDR3 is built from 16 residues. The germline CDR1 and CDR2 sequences are SEHNR and FQNEAQ (reference sequence).